This TCR beta chain stems from a study of tissue T cells after allogeneic stem cell transplantation. Study results and limitations: Which tissue TCRs were alloreactive or antigen-specific was not determined. Some clones might be persisting host cells.

Generated by immunoSEQ multiplex PCR, the TCRdb table keeps only in-frame clones and is missing some. The data contain about 11,000 clones, approximately 38% of them singletons. Time point here: mouse harvest day 7 after allogeneic transplant. Mouse grafts combined 10^7 T-cell-depleted bone marrow cells with 10^6 splenic CD5+ T cells. This mouse GVHD model was MHC-mismatched B6 to BALB/c, profiled day 7 or 14. CDR1 and CDR2 (germline): SNHLY, FYNGKV (reference sequence). V was trimmed by 1 base and J by 2 bases, leaving 5 bases between them. The CDR3 length is 14 residues. Worth noting for this clone: The antigen is undetermined. Mouse germline and gene names are used. Read coverage stops 1 residue before the CDR3 terminus; the germline J gene supplies the remainder. In the same sample, other DNA sequences code for this CDR3.

Sequencing input: skin. This sequence was found in a female BALB/c mouse given C57BL/6 T cells with graft-versus-host disease after an allogeneic hematopoietic cell transplant. The chain is built from TRBV3 and TRBJ2-2; perhaps D is TRBD1 or TRBD2 (5 bases each). The sequenced part of the CDR3 DNA is TGTGCCAGCAGCTTAGGGGGGAACACCGGGCAGCTCTAC. It translates to CASSLGGNTGQLY. The whole CDR3 region reads CASSLGGNTGQLYF.